The T cell receptor beta chain under discussion was sequenced for a study of blood T cell repertoires in COVID-19. In the study overall: Researchers got acute and convalescent COVID-19 samples from the United States, Italy and Spain. T cells, B-cell-depleted T cells, or PBMCs supplied cDNA or gDNA.

Germline V lookup: CDR1 LGHDT, CDR2 YNNKEL (reference sequence). The CDR3 length is 17 residues. V gave up 6 bases and J gave up 0 bases, with 18 bases separating them. Individuals drawn from some 25 US areas were about 18 to 90 years old. Cohorts were determined from participant-reported clinical history. Only in-frame clones appear in the TCRdb table, and some are missing; sequencing was by immunoSEQ multiplex PCR. The sample has some 200,000 clones, roughly 90% seen once. This sequence originates from a woman in her forties with acute COVID-19. Sequences were obtained from PBMCs or T cells enriched from blood (not recorded which). This rearrangement joins TRBV3-1 (or the pseudogene TRBV3-2) to TRBJ1-3; perhaps TRBD1 as D (6 bases). This chain's CDR3 is CASSLWGPRRSGNTIYF. CDR3 nucleotide sequence: TGTGCCAGCAGTCTTTGGGGGCCCCGGCGCTCTGGAAACACCATATATTTT.